Below, 16 T cell receptor beta chains from the same sample are listed, as sequenced in a study of CD8 T cells in ankylosing spondylitis. TCRdb ran MiXCR on the 5' RACE reads and lists one entry per CDR3 protein. The sample gives 15,000 to 20,000 distinct CDR3 sequences, less than 9.5% of which show up once; around 33% is in the top ten. Material for sequencing was blood. These receptors were obtained from a male donor with ankylosing spondylitis or in good health (not recorded which).

This clonotype has ten or more counts. V gene TRBV2 combines with J gene TRBJ2-4; D gene uncertain. Germline values: CDR1 SNHLY, CDR2 FYNNEI. With 5 bases removed from V and 6 bases from J, the gap between germline ends came to 14 bases. The CDR3 is 14 residues long. CDR3 amino acids: CASSFQPFGNIQYF. For the CDR3, the DNA is TGTGCCAGCAGTTTCCAGCCTTTTGGAAACATTCAGTACTTC.

This clonotype has ten or more counts. The chain links TRBV12-5 to TRBJ2-5, with TRBD1 matching 8 bases. Germline values: CDR1 LGHNT, CDR2 FRNRAP. The CDR3 extends over 16 amino acids. J was trimmed by 2 bases and V by 1 base; bases with no gene match: 6. CDR3 DNA: TGTGCTAGTGGTTTGGGCGACAGGGGCATTCAAGAGACCCAGTACTTC. This gives the protein CASGLGDRGIQETQYF.

This clonotype was seen at least ten times. The CDR3 sequence is CASSLGGRTQHF. In DNA form, the CDR3 reads TGTGCCAGCAGTTTGGGGGGAAGGACCCAGCATTTT. The V and J genes are TRBV12-3 or TRBV12-4 and TRBJ1-5; a weak D match, TRBD1 (5 bases). V lost 3 bases, J lost 11 bases, and 11 bases lay in between. The CDR3 loop spans 12 amino acids.

This clonotype was seen only once. The rearrangement links TRBV6-6 to TRBJ1-1; maybe TRBD1 (5 bases). Germline V gene data show CDR1 as MNHNY and CDR2 as SVGAGI (reference sequence). The CDR3 spans 14 residues. The V gene lost 2 bases and the J gene lost 3 bases, with 10 bases spanning the gap. CDR3 region: CASSYGLRDTEAFF. The CDR3 DNA sequence: TGTGCCAGCAGTTACGGTCTCAGGGACACTGAAGCTTTCTTT.

In this sample, this clonotype turned up many times. V and J are TRBV10-3 and TRBJ2-2, with D possibly being TRBD1 or TRBD2 (5 bases each). The V end was cut by 6 bases, the J end by 4 bases, with 15 bases between. Per germline, CDR1 ENHRY and CDR2 SYGVKD. This CDR3 region has 15 residues. The CDR3 coding sequence is TGTGCCATCAGCACACGGGACGGAAGCACCGGGGAGCTGTTTTTT. This translates into CAISTRDGSTGELFF.

This clonotype has a handful of counts. CDR3 DNA: TGTGCCTGGAGCCGGGGACAGGGGTGGTCTGAAGCTTTCTTT. It specifies CAWSRGQGWSEAFF. This chain links TRBV30 with TRBJ1-1; 10 bases match TRBD1. This CDR3 has 14 residues. CDR1 and CDR2 from the germline V gene are GTSNPN and SVGIG (reference sequence). V was clipped by 3 bases and J by 6 bases; unmatched bases: 7.

This clonotype was found many times. V gene TRBV27 combines with J gene TRBJ2-1; TRBD2 might be the D (5 bases). CDR3 size: 13 residues. Germline lookup yields CDR1 MNHEY and CDR2 SMNVEV (reference sequence). V dropped 4 bases and J dropped 9 bases, with 13 bases sitting between them. The CDR3 DNA reads TGTGCCAGCAGTTCTAGACGTGGGAGTGAGCAGTTCTTC. This gives the protein CASSSRRGSEQFF.

This clonotype was counted ten times or more. The CDR3 sequence is CASSYGTGSGADTQYF. The CDR3 bases are TGTGCCAGCAGTTACGGAACCGGGAGTGGTGCAGATACGCAGTATTTT. J is TRBJ2-3 and V is TRBV6-2 or TRBV6-3; the D gene is possibly TRBD2 (6 bases). The CDR3 extends over 16 amino acids. Deletions cut 2 bases from V and 4 bases from J, with 16 bases between. Per the germline V gene, CDR1 is MNHEY and CDR2 is SVGEGT.

Only a few counts were recorded for this clonotype. The V call is TRBV5-5, the J call TRBJ2-3; D is ambiguous. The CDR3 sequence is 16 residues long. Germline CDR1 is SGHKS and CDR2 is YYEKEE (reference sequence). Trimming pared 6 bases from V and 0 bases from J, leaving 17 bases between. The CDR3 DNA reads TGTGCCAGCAAGTTTGGTCGCGGTCCTAGCACAGATACGCAGTATTTT. Translated, it gives CASKFGRGPSTDTQYF.

This clonotype has ten or more counts. The chain couples TRBV12-3 or TRBV12-4 to TRBJ2-2, with TRBD1 matching over 11 bases. This CDR3 is 17 amino acids long. The ends lost 5 bases at V and 4 bases at J; junction bases unmatched: 9. CDR3 coding DNA: TGTGCCAGCAGTCTCGGACAGGGGGCGAGTCGCACCGGGGAGCTGTTTTTT. Amino acids: CASSLGQGASRTGELFF.

This chain joins TRBV28 and TRBJ2-2; 10 positions match TRBD2. CDR1 MDHEN and CDR2 SYDVKM come from the germline V gene. Losses at the gene ends were 4 bases for V and 6 bases for J; bases not matched to a gene: 5. This CDR3 contains 15 residues. The CDR3: CASSSSGGAAGELFF. In nucleotides, the CDR3 is TGTGCCAGCAGTTCAAGCGGGGGGGCCGCCGGGGAGCTGTTTTTT.

This clonotype was seen ten or more times. The chain joins TRBV10-3 to TRBJ2-1; 8 bases line up with TRBD2. This CDR3 contains 15 residues. Trimming took 5 bases from V and 2 from J; bases not matched to a gene: 5. Germline V gives CDR1 ENHRY, CDR2 SYGVKD. The CDR3 region is CAISSSGTAYNEQFF. The CDR3 DNA is TGTGCCATCAGTAGTAGCGGGACTGCCTACAATGAGCAGTTCTTC.

This clonotype was seen ten or more times. The chain joins TRBV15 to TRBJ2-1; D remains unclear. Germline assignment: CDR1 LNHNV and CDR2 YYDKDF (reference sequence). This CDR3 has 14 amino acids. Trimming cost V 3 bases and J 6 bases, with 12 bases left between them. CDR3 DNA sequence: TGTGCCACCAGCAGCCTCTCGGGTTTCAATGAGCAGTTCTTC. It is translated as CATSSLSGFNEQFF.

With respect to this clonotype: One junction end disagrees with the germline gene, perhaps due to a read error. The gene calls are TRBV7-8 and TRBJ2-3; 13 bases line up with TRBD2. The CDR3 has 17 amino acids. From germline, CDR1 is SGHVS and CDR2 FQNEAQ. The CDR3 loop reads CVSSSRTSGGNSDTQYF. The CDR3 DNA reads TGTGTCAGCAGCTCCCGGACTAGCGGGGGCAACTCAGATACGCAGTATTTT.

This clonotype has ten or more counts. V usage is TRBV12-3 or TRBV12-4 and J usage is TRBJ1-1; unclear D gene. V dropped 0 bases and J dropped 7 bases, with 9 bases sitting between them. The CDR3 spans 13 residues. The CDR3 loop is CASSLARLLEAFF. DNA for the CDR3: TGTGCCAGCAGTTTAGCGCGACTCCTTGAAGCTTTCTTT.

This clonotype was seen only a few times. The gene calls are TRBV25-1 and TRBJ1-1; D remains ambiguous. Germline CDR1 reads MGHDK; CDR2 reads SYGVNS. The CDR3 extends over 12 amino acids. Trimming took off 7 bases at V and 0 bases at J, with 6 bases between the two ends. CDR3: CASMSMNTEAFF. The CDR3 DNA follows: TGTGCCAGCATGTCGATGAACACTGAAGCTTTCTTT.